A selection of T cell receptor beta chains follows, all from one sample in a study of metastatic and nonmetastatic thyroid tumors. MiXCR re-clonotyped the PCR reads for TCRdb. Of tens of thousands of clones in the sample, less than 60% were seen once. What was sequenced was tumor tissue. The receptors shown here come from a male donor with papillary thyroid cancer or a benign thyroid nodule (not recorded which). Some clones in this sample may be carry-over from other donors' samples. Both conserved end residues are part of each CDR3. Fields, in order: clone size, J gene, D gene, V gene, CDR3 protein, CDR3 DNA. A D gene is named only where the DNA matches it firmly. The size field is filled for only some rows; it gives once, few, many or a size class.

size: .; J: TRBJ2-7; D: .; V: TRBV5-1; CDR3: CASSTTTVGGSEQYF; DNA: TGCGCCAGCAGCACCACGACAGTCGGGGGCTCCGAGCAGTACTTC
size: .; J: TRBJ2-3; D: TRBD2; V: TRBV6-4; CDR3: CASSETGEGDTQYF; DNA: TGTGCCAGCAGTGAGACGGGGGAGGGGGATACGCAGTATTTT
size: .; J: TRBJ2-7; D: .; V: TRBV6-1; CDR3: CASRSDGTPPYEQYF; DNA: TGTGCCAGCAGATCTGACGGGACTCCGCCCTACGAGCAGTACTTC
size: many; J: TRBJ1-2; D: .; V: TRBV10-2; CDR3: CASSPGVGTYGYTF; DNA: TGCGCCAGCAGTCCAGGGGTCGGCACGTATGGCTACACCTTC
size: .; J: TRBJ1-1; D: .; V: TRBV6-5; CDR3: CASSYSGGYTEAFF; DNA: TGTGCCAGCAGTTACTCAGGGGGGTACACTGAAGCTTTCTTT
size: few; J: TRBJ2-1; D: TRBD2; V: TRBV6-1; CDR3: CASSVGGSGSGEQFF; DNA: TGTGCCAGCAGTGTTGGGGGTAGCGGGAGCGGTGAGCAGTTCTTC
size: few; J: TRBJ2-3; D: TRBD2; V: TRBV12-5; CDR3: CASGRPGLAASTDTQYF; DNA: TGTGCTAGTGGCCGACCGGGACTAGCGGCTAGCACAGATACGCAGTATTTT
size: .; J: TRBJ1-5; D: .; V: TRBV28; CDR3: CASSLLRQPQHF; DNA: TGTGCCAGCAGTTTATTGCGACAGCCCCAGCATTTT
size: few; J: TRBJ2-7; D: TRBD1; V: TRBV11-2; CDR3: CASSLAWTGRQEQYF; DNA: TGTGCCAGCAGCTTAGCCTGGACAGGTCGCCAAGAGCAGTACTTC
size: few; J: TRBJ2-3; D: TRBD2; V: TRBV6-1; CDR3: CASTTSGSTDTQYF; DNA: TGTGCCAGCACAACTAGCGGGAGCACAGATACGCAGTATTTT
size: few; J: TRBJ2-7; D: .; V: TRBV30; CDR3: CAWLNRASYEQYF; DNA: TGTGCCTGGCTAAACAGGGCGAGCTACGAGCAGTACTTC